Listed below are T cell receptor beta chains from one sample, sequenced in a study of shared clonotypes between healthy human individuals. Assay used: immunoSEQ multiplex PCR; TCRdb lists only in-frame clones, some missing. The sample comprises some 2.4 million clones, 80% to 95% of which are singletons, and around 0.4% rests with the top ten. The sequenced material came from naive CD4+ T cells from PBMCs. These receptors were taken from a man aged 18-30 years in good health. Some clones in this sample may be carry-over from other donors' samples. CDR3s leave out the opening cysteine and the closing phenylalanine or tryptophan.

v_call: TRBV5-1; j_call: TRBJ1-1; cdr3_aa: ASSQQGGNTEAF
v_call: TRBV7-6; j_call: TRBJ1-4; cdr3_aa: ASSGGGFNEKLF
v_call: TRBV7-9; j_call: TRBJ1-1; cdr3_aa: ASSLQKNTEAF
v_call: TRBV19; j_call: TRBJ2-2; cdr3_aa: ASRGQGALGNTGELF
v_call: TRBV9; j_call: TRBJ2-5; cdr3_aa: ASSVVSGTGRQETQY
v_call: TRBV7-3; j_call: TRBJ2-2; cdr3_aa: ASSLKPGGITGELF
v_call: TRBV5-1; j_call: TRBJ1-1; cdr3_aa: ASSFMAGVDTEAF
v_call: TRBV5-4; j_call: TRBJ2-6; cdr3_aa: ASSSSGTNVLT
v_call: TRBV15; j_call: TRBJ1-1; cdr3_aa: ATSRDPGHEAF
v_call: TRBV4-2; j_call: TRBJ2-1; cdr3_aa: ASRPTSGPYNEQF
v_call: TRBV18; j_call: TRBJ2-1; cdr3_aa: ASSRLAGASYNEQF
v_call: TRBV7-9; j_call: TRBJ2-5; cdr3_aa: ASSFWGQEETQY
v_call: TRBV6-6; j_call: TRBJ2-3; cdr3_aa: ASSSYTDTQY
v_call: TRBV10-2; j_call: TRBJ2-2; cdr3_aa: ASTSTGTGELF
v_call: TRBV7-2; j_call: TRBJ2-7; cdr3_aa: ASSLATRAVGEQY
v_call: TRBV28; j_call: TRBJ2-2; cdr3_aa: ASSLFGQGHTGELF
v_call: TRBV28; j_call: TRBJ1-2; cdr3_aa: ASSYSALGGYT
v_call: TRBV5-4; j_call: TRBJ2-1; cdr3_aa: ASSSLWATYNEQF
v_call: TRBV27; j_call: TRBJ1-5; cdr3_aa: ASSFRQTSSNQPQH
v_call: TRBV28; j_call: TRBJ1-5; cdr3_aa: ASSFHGKKLQPQH
v_call: TRBV4-2; j_call: TRBJ2-7; cdr3_aa: ASSRDSFYEQY
v_call: TRBV29-1; j_call: TRBJ2-2; cdr3_aa: SAGPPTGELF
v_call: TRBV5-1; j_call: TRBJ1-5; cdr3_aa: ASSKYRVGYNQPQH
v_call: TRBV7-9; j_call: TRBJ2-2; cdr3_aa: ASSPQPGDPNTGELF
v_call: TRBV9; j_call: TRBJ1-3; cdr3_aa: ASSVNWGGGNTIY
v_call: TRBV5-4; j_call: TRBJ2-5; cdr3_aa: ASSHNDIRGETQY
v_call: TRBV27; j_call: TRBJ2-3; cdr3_aa: ASSLWERNSRTDTQY
v_call: TRBV5-1; j_call: TRBJ2-7; cdr3_aa: ASSLRGGEYEQY
v_call: TRBV18; j_call: TRBJ1-1; cdr3_aa: ASSPDRGRRGEAF
v_call: TRBV14; j_call: TRBJ2-1; cdr3_aa: ASSLRSSYNEQF
v_call: TRBV12-2; j_call: TRBJ1-2; cdr3_aa: ASRRRYGYT